Below, 16 T cell receptor beta chains from the same sample are listed, as sequenced in a study of monozygotic twins with inflammatory bowel disease. TCRdb re-called the 5' RACE reads and shows each CDR3 protein once, DNA omitted. Its clone listing holds a few hundred thousand distinct CDR3 sequences. The source material was blood. Receptor source: a human donor with ulcerative colitis or Crohn's disease, or a healthy co-twin of an affected twin (not recorded which).

This chain joins TRBV5-7 and TRBJ2-5; TCRdb lists TRBD1, though no DNA is available to test this call. TRBV5-7 is known as an ORF, though its function is uncertain. The CDR3 has 14 residues. The CDR3 here is CASSPGQPKETQYF.

The rearrangement uses TRBV5-1 and TRBJ2-5; TCRdb designates TRBD1, a call that cannot be tested without DNA. This CDR3 comprises 16 residues. Germline CDR1 is SGHRS and CDR2 is YFSETQ. The CDR3 loop is CASSLDAGHSQETQYF.

The V call is TRBV7-2, the J call TRBJ1-3; there is no DNA to check the TCRdb D call of TRBD1. This CDR3 region has 16 residues. Germline V gene lookup returns CDR1 SGHTA and CDR2 FQGNSA. CDR3: CASSSSQTGFGNTIYF.

This chain joins TRBV7-2 and TRBJ2-7. This CDR3 comprises 15 residues. Germline values: CDR1 SGHTA, CDR2 FQGNSA. CDR3 residues: CASSMTESYFYEQYF.

The rearrangement joins TRBV10-1 to TRBJ2-2. The CDR3 covers 15 residues. Germline V CDR1 and CDR2: WNHNN, SYGVQD (reference sequence). This chain's CDR3 is CASSSVTLNTGELFF.

This chain links TRBV7-9 with TRBJ2-3; the D call from TCRdb, TRBD2, cannot be confirmed without DNA. The CDR3 length is 13 residues. Germline V gene data show CDR1 as SEHNR and CDR2 as FQNEAQ (reference sequence). The CDR3 sequence is CASRSSGADTQYF. Full variable domain (remainder filled in from reference TRBV7-9 and TRBJ2-3): DTGVSQNPRHKITKRGQNVTFRCDPISEHNRLYWYRQTLGQGPEFLTYFQNEAQLEKSRLLSDRFSAERPKGSFSTLEIQRTEQGDSAMYLCASRSSGADTQYFGPGTRLTVL.

The chain joins TRBV15 to TRBJ2-1; the D gene TCRdb calls, TRBD1, cannot be checked with no DNA. The CDR3 sequence is 17 residues long. The germline CDR1 and CDR2 sequences are LNHNV and YYDKDF (reference sequence). Here the CDR3 reads CATSRFGGAGPHNEQFF.

The chain carries TRBV20-1 and TRBJ2-7; the TCRdb call, TRBD2, lacks DNA for checking. CDR1 is DFQATT, CDR2 SNEGSKA, per germline (reference sequence). The CDR3 is made up of 11 amino acids. The chain's CDR3 is CSDQRGDCGYF.

The chain links TRBV5-5 to TRBJ2-7; TCRdb lists TRBD1, though no DNA is available to test this call. Germline V gives CDR1 SGHKS, CDR2 YYEKEE (reference sequence). The length of the CDR3 is 15 residues. Here the CDR3 reads CASSLDSSGTYEQYF.

The V and J genes are TRBV3-1 and TRBJ1-5. The germline gives CDR1 LGHDT, CDR2 YNNKEL (reference sequence). CDR3 length equals 14 residues. CDR3 amino acids: CASSQGAGPQPQHF.

The V and J genes are TRBV30 and TRBJ2-7; without DNA, the TCRdb call of TRBD1 cannot be checked. CDR3 length equals 13 residues. Per the germline V gene, CDR1 is GTSNPN and CDR2 is SVGIG (reference sequence). The CDR3: CAWTQGANYEQYF. Together with reference TRBV30 and TRBJ2-7, the CDR3 gives the full variable domain: SQTIHQWPATLVQPVGSPLSLECTVEGTSNPNLYWYRQAAGRGLQLLFYSVGIGQISSEVPQNLSASRPQDRQFILSSKKLLLSDSGFYLCAWTQGANYEQYFGPGTRLTVT.

The chain is built from TRBV15 and TRBJ1-2; checking the TCRdb D call of TRBD1 is not possible without DNA. The germline V gene has CDR1 LNHNV and CDR2 YYDKDF (reference sequence). The CDR3 loop spans 16 amino acids. The CDR3 loop reads CATSRGPGTGDYGYTF.

This sequence joins TRBV15 and TRBJ1-5; with no DNA, the TCRdb D assignment of TRBD1 cannot be verified. The CDR3 sequence is 18 residues long. Germline V gives CDR1 LNHNV, CDR2 YYDKDF (reference sequence). The CDR3 reads CATSRDSDRGGLRQPQHF. Complete variable domain (other parts from reference TRBV15 and TRBJ1-5): DAMVIQNPRYQVTQFGKPVTLSCSQTLNHNVMYWYQQKSSQAPKLLFHYYDKDFNNEADTPDNFQSRRPNTSFCFLDIRSPGLGDTAMYLCATSRDSDRGGLRQPQHFGDGTRLSIL.

CDR3 amino acids: CASSPGTPRVWQFF. The chain couples TRBV5-1 to TRBJ2-1; TCRdb designates TRBD1, a call that cannot be tested without DNA. CDR3 length equals 14 residues. CDR1 and CDR2 (germline): SGHRS, YFSETQ.

J is TRBJ2-1 and V is TRBV5-1; TCRdb picks TRBD2, but there is no DNA to check that call. Germline V gene lookup returns CDR1 SGHRS and CDR2 YFSETQ. The CDR3 has 17 residues. Here the CDR3 reads CASSFLAAGPSYNEQFF.

The chain recombines TRBV7-6 with TRBJ2-2. CDR1 and CDR2 from the germline V gene are SGHVS and FNYEAQ. The CDR3 is made up of 13 amino acids. Here the CDR3 reads CASSQRWAGELFF.